The rows below give T cell receptor beta chains drawn from one sample of a study of T cells in narcolepsy. Assay: immunoSEQ multiplex PCR; the TCRdb copy retains only in-frame clones and omits some. The sample consists of about 35,000 clones, roughly 90% of them appearing once. Sequencing was carried out using CD45RA- memory CD4+ T cells from PBMCs. These receptors originate from a human donor with narcolepsy. Both conserved end residues are part of each CDR3. The D gene is left open where the match is weak. Not every row has a clone size; where given, it reads once, few, many or a size class.

>TRBJ2-2|TRBV5-1|NA|NA
TGCGCCAGCAGCTCCCGGACGGAAAAAGGCAGAACCGGGGAGCTGTTTTTT
CASSSRTEKGRTGELFF
>TRBJ2-3|TRBV28|TRBD2|NA
TGTGCCAGCAGTTGGGGACTAGCGAGAGGTTCTGATACGCAGTATTTT
CASSWGLARGSDTQYF
>TRBJ1-5|TRBV5-6|NA|NA
TGTGCCAGCAGCTTAGATAGCAATCAGCCCCAGCATTTT
CASSLDSNQPQHF
>TRBJ2-5|TRBV2|TRBD2|NA
TGTGCCAGCAGGACTGGACCCAATAGAGGGGAGGGAGAGACCCAGTACTTC
CASRTGPNRGEGETQYF
>TRBJ2-3|TRBV11-3|TRBD1|NA
TGTGCCAGCAGCTTCCGGACAGGGAAAGATACGCAGTATTTT
CASSFRTGKDTQYF
>TRBJ1-1|TRBV30|TRBD1|NA
TGTGCCTGGCAGGGACAGAAGAACACTGAAGCTTTCTTT
CAWQGQKNTEAFF
>TRBJ1-2|TRBV27|NA|NA
TGTGCCAGCAGCCGAACGGGGGTGGGTGGCTACACCTTC
CASSRTGVGGYTF
>TRBJ1-6|TRBV27|TRBD1|few
TGTGCCAGCAGTTTTCGTAAGGGGGCGGCCGATAATTCACCCCTCCACTTT
CASSFRKGAADNSPLHF
>TRBJ2-1|TRBV4-2|TRBD2|NA
TGTGCCAGCAGCCGTCTAGCGGGGGGGCAAAATGAGCAGTTCTTC
CASSRLAGGQNEQFF
>TRBJ1-5|TRBV21-1|NA|NA
TGTGCCAGCAGCAAATCGACAGCCGATAGCAATCAGCCCCAGCATTTT
CASSKSTADSNQPQHF
>TRBJ1-3|TRBV6-6|TRBD1|few
TGTGCCAGCAGACAGGGGGCCGTTGGAAACACCATATATTTT
CASRQGAVGNTIYF
>TRBJ2-7|TRBV2|NA|NA
TGTGCCAGCAGTGGGTCGAAGTCTAGGGGGGAGGCGAAGTACGAGCAGTACTTC
CASSGSKSRGEAKYEQYF
>TRBJ1-5|TRBV27|NA|NA
TGTGCCAGCAATCCCCGGGCCGGGGGGAATCAGCCCCAGCATTTT
CASNPRAGGNQPQHF
>TRBJ2-3|TRBV18|NA|NA
TGTGCCAGCTCACCAGGGATGGGGACAGATACGCAGTATTTT
CASSPGMGTDTQYF
>TRBJ1-2|TRBV30|TRBD1|NA
TGTGCCTGGAGCGGCGTGGACAGGAGGAACTATGGCTACACCTTC
CAWSGVDRRNYGYTF
>TRBJ1-1|TRBV29-1|TRBD1|NA
TGCAGCGCCCACTCCGGGACAGGGGGCACTGAAGCTTTCTTT
CSAHSGTGGTEAFF
>TRBJ1-6|TRBV4-3|NA|few
TGCGCCAGCAGCCAAGAAGGGGATTCACCCCTCCACTTT
CASSQEGDSPLHF
>TRBJ1-2|TRBV11-2|NA|NA
TGTGCCAGCAGCTTAGATATGGGGTTTAACTATGGCTACACCTTC
CASSLDMGFNYGYTF
>TRBJ2-7|TRBV5-4|NA|NA
TGTGCCAGCAGCCGCCCGGCATCCTACGAGCAGTACTTC
CASSRPASYEQYF
>TRBJ2-7|TRBV30|TRBD1|NA
TGTGCCTGGAGTGGTCTCTTCCTTGTTGGACAGGGCGACGGCGAGCAGTACTTC
CAWSGLFLVGQGDGEQYF
>TRBJ2-1|TRBV7-2|NA|NA
TGTGCCAGCAGCTTAGAGGGGAGCCATGAGCAGTTCTTC
CASSLEGSHEQFF
>TRBJ1-2|TRBV5-1|NA|NA
TGCGCCAGCAGCTTACGAGGCATGGGGGCTGATGGCTACACCTTC
CASSLRGMGADGYTF
>TRBJ2-5|TRBV14|NA|NA
TGTGCCAGCAGCCAAGCTGGGGAGACCCAGTACTTC
CASSQAGETQYF
>TRBJ1-5|TRBV28|NA|few
TGTGCCAGCAGTCTGACGGGAGCCCATCAGCCCCAGCATTTT
CASSLTGAHQPQHF
>TRBJ2-1|TRBV11-1|TRBD2|once
TGTGCCAGCAGCCCTGACCGACTAGCGGGTCCCAATGAGCAGTTCTTC
CASSPDRLAGPNEQFF
>TRBJ2-2|TRBV7-2|TRBD2|NA
TGTGCCAGCAGCTCGGGGGGGCCGAGTACCGGGGAGCTGTTTTTT
CASSSGGPSTGELFF
>TRBJ2-7|TRBV7-8|NA|NA
TGTGCCAGCAGCTTAGATCAGGCGTTGTGGGAGCAGTACTTC
CASSLDQALWEQYF
>TRBJ1-1|TRBV7-3|NA|few
TGTGCCAGCAGCTTAATCGTAAGCGGTGAAGCTTTCTTT
CASSLIVSGEAFF
>TRBJ2-1|TRBV11-2|NA|NA
TGTGCCAGCAGCTTAGGCCCGGGGTTGGGCGAGCAGTTCTTC
CASSLGPGLGEQFF
>TRBJ2-3|TRBV9|TRBD1|NA
TGTGCCAGCAGCGTCCAGGGGGCGGTTGGAGATACGCAGTATTTT
CASSVQGAVGDTQYF
>TRBJ2-1|TRBV12-5|NA|NA
TGTGCTAGTGGTTTGGTAAACGCGGCCTACAATGAGCAGTTCTTC
CASGLVNAAYNEQFF
>TRBJ2-1|TRBV5-4|TRBD2|NA
TGTGCCAGCAGCCCGGGACTAGTGCGGAATGAGCAGTTCTTC
CASSPGLVRNEQFF
>TRBJ1-5|TRBV7-2|TRBD1|NA
TGTGCCAGCAGCTTAACAGGGGGAAATCAGCCCCAGCATTTT
CASSLTGGNQPQHF
>TRBJ1-1|TRBV7-3|NA|NA
TGTGCCAGCAGCTTAGGGACGGTGAACACTGAAGCTTTCTTT
CASSLGTVNTEAFF
>TRBJ2-2|TRBV19|NA|NA
TGTGCCAGTAGTATCAGTGGCACCGGGGAGCTGTTTTTT
CASSISGTGELFF
>TRBJ1-4|TRBV18|NA|once
TGTGCCAGCTCACCAGGCCCTAATGAAAAACTGTTTTTT
CASSPGPNEKLFF
>TRBJ2-1|TRBV23-1|TRBD1|NA
TGCGCCAGCAGGATTGGGACAGGGGGATTAAAGCAGTTCTTC
CASRIGTGGLKQFF